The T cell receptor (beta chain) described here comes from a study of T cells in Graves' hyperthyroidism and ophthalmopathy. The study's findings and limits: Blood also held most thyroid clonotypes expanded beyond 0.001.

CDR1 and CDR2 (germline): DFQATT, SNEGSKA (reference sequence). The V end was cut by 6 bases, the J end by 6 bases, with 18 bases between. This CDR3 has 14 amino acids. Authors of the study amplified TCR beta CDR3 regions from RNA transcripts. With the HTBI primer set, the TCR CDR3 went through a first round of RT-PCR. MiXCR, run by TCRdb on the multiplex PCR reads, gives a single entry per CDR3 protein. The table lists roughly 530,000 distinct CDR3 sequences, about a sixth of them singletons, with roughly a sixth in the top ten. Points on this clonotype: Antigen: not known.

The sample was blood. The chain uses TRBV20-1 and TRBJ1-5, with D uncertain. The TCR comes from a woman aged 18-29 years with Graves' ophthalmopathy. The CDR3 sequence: CSANPRGSGQPQHF. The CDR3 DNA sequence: TGCAGTGCCAATCCCCGAGGGAGCGGTCAGCCCCAGCATTTT.